This T cell receptor beta chain came from a study of CD8+CD57+ T cells in acquired aplastic anemia. Individuals selected for sequencing had exhibited CD8+CD57+ cell expansion on flow cytometry. Points from the study as a whole: Patients shared 25 to 30 CD8+ CDR3 sequences with controls. Any difference that existed in CD8+ Simpson's diversity between patients and controls was not significant.

On this clonotype itself: The antigen is unknown.

Using genomic DNA as the template, TCR beta VDJ and CDR3 profiling was carried out. Each CDR3 protein gets one entry after TCRdb re-called the reads with MiXCR. The sample holds hundreds of thousands of distinct CDR3 sequences, around a third seen once. Trimming pared 1 base from V and 4 bases from J, leaving 14 bases between. Germline lookup yields CDR1 SGHRS and CDR2 YFSETQ. The length of the CDR3 is 16 residues. Source material: sorted CD4+, CD8+, or CD8+CD57+ T cells (not recorded which) from PBMCs. The source is a human donor with aplastic anemia. This chain connects TRBV5-1 to TRBJ1-4; D may be TRBD1 (6 bases). CDR3 amino acids: CASSLTGAEGNEKLFF. CDR3 nucleotide sequence: TGCGCCAGCAGCTTGACGGGGGCTGAGGGTAATGAAAAACTGTTTTTT.